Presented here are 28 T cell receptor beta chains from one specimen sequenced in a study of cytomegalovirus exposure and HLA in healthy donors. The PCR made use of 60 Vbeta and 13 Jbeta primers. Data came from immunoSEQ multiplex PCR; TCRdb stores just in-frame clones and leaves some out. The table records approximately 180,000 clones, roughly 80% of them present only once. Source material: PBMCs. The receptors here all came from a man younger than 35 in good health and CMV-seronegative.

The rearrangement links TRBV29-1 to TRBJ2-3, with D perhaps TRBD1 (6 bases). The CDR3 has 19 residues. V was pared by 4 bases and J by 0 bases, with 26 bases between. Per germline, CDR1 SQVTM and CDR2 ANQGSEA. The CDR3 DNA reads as TGCAGCGTTGGGCTCGGACAGATGGATGACCGATCTAGCACAGATACGCAGTATTTT. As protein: CSVGLGQMDDRSSTDTQYF.

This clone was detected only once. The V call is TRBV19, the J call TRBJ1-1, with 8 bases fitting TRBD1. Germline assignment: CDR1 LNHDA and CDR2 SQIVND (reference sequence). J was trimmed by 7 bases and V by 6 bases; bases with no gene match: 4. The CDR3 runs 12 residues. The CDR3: CASRTGGSEAFF. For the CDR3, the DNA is TGTGCCAGTAGAACAGGGGGGAGTGAAGCTTTCTTT.

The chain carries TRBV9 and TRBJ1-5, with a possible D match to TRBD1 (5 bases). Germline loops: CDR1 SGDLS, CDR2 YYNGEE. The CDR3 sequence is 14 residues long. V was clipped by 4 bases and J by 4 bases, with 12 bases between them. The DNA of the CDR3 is TGTGCCAGCAGCCCAGCAGGGATAAATCAGCCCCAGCATTTT. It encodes CASSPAGINQPQHF.

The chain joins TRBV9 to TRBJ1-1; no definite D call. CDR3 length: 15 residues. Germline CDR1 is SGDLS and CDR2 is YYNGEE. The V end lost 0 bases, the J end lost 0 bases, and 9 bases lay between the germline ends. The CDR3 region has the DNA TGTGCCAGCAGCGTAGATGGAGTTTTGAACACTGAAGCTTTCTTT. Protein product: CASSVDGVLNTEAFF.

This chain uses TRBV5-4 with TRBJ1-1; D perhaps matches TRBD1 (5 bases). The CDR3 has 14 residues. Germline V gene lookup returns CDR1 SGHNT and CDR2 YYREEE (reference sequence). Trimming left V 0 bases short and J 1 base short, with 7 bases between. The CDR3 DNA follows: TGTGCCAGCAGCTTGGGACAGAAGAACACTGAAGCTTTCTTT. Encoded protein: CASSLGQKNTEAFF. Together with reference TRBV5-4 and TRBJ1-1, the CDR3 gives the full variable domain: ETGVTQSPTHLIKTRGQQVTLRCSSQSGHNTVSWYQQALGQGPQFIFQYYREEENGRGNFPPRFSGLQFPNYSSELNVNALELDDSALYLCASSLGQKNTEAFFGQGTRLTVV.

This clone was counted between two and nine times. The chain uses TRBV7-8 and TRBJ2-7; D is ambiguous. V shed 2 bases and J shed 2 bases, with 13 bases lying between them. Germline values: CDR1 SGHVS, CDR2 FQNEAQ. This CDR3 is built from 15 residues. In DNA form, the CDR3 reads TGTGCCAGCAGCTTAAGTTCGGCAGGCCCCTACGAGCAGTACTTC. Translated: CASSLSSAGPYEQYF.

This CDR3 reads CASSEPLGVGAIYGYTF. As DNA, the CDR3 is TGTGCCAGCAGTGAACCACTCGGAGTAGGGGCTATCTATGGCTACACCTTC. The J gene is TRBJ1-2, the V gene TRBV6-1; possible D gene TRBD1, 5 bases. The CDR3 consists of 17 residues. V was trimmed by 2 bases and J by 4 bases, leaving 20 bases between them. Germline-derived CDR1 and CDR2 are MNHNS and SASEGT.

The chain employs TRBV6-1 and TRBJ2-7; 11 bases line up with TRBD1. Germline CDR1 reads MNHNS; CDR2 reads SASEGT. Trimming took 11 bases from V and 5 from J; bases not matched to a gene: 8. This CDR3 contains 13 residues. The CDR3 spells CALRGQGAHEQYF. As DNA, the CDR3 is TGTGCCCTCCGAGGACAGGGGGCCCACGAGCAGTACTTC.

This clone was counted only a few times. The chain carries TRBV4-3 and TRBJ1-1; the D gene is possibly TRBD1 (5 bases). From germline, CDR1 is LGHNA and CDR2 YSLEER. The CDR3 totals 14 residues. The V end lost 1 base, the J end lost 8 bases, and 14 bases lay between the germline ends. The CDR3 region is CASSQVLGVTEAFF. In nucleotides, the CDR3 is TGCGCCAGCAGCCAAGTTTTAGGGGTGACCGAAGCTTTCTTT.

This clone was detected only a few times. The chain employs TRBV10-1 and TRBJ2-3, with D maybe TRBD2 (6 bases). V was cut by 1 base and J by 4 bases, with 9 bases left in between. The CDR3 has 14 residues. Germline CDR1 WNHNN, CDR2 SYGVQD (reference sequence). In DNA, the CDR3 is TGCGCCAGCAGTGAGTACGGGGGTCCAGATACGCAGTATTTT. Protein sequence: CASSEYGGPDTQYF.

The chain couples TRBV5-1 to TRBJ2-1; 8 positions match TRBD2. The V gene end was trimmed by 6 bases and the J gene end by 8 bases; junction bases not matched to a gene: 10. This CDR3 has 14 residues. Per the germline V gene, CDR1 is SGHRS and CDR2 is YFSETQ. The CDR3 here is CASKETSGPHEQFF. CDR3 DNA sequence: TGCGCCAGCAAGGAAACTAGCGGTCCCCATGAGCAGTTCTTC. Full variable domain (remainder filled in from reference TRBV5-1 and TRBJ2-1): KAGVTQTPRYLIKTRGQQVTLSCSPISGHRSVSWYQQTPGQGLQFLFEYFSETQRNKGNFPGRFSGRQFSNSRSEMNVSTLELGDSALYLCASKETSGPHEQFFGPGTRLTVL.

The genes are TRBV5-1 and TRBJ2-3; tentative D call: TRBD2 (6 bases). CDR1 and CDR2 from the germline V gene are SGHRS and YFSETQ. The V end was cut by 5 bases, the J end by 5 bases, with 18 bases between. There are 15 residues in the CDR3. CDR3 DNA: TGCGCCAGCAGTTATGCGGGAAGGGAGGTAGATACGCAGTATTTT. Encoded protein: CASSYAGREVDTQYF.

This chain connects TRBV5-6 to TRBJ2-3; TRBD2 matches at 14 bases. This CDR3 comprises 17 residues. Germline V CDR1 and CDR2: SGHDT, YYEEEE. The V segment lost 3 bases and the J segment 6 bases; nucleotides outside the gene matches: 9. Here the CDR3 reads CASSYSPGLAGADTQYF. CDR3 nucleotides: TGTGCCAGCAGCTATTCCCCGGGACTAGCGGGAGCCGATACGCAGTATTTT.

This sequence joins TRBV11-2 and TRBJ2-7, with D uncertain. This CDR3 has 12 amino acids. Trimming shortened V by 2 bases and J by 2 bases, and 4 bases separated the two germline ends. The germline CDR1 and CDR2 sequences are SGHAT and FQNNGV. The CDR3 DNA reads TGTGCCAGCAGCTTACTCCCCTACGAGCAGTACTTC. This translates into CASSLLPYEQYF.

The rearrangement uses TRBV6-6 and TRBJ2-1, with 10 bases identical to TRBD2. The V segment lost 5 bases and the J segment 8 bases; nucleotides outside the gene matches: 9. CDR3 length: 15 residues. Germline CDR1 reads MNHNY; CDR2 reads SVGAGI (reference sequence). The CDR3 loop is CASSAGLARFDEQFF. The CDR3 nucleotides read TGTGCCAGCAGTGCGGGACTAGCGAGGTTTGATGAGCAGTTCTTC.

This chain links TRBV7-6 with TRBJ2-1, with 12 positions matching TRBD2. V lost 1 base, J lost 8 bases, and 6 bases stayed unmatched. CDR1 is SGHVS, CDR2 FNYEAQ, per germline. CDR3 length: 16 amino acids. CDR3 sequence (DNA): TGTGCCAGCAGCTTAGGACTAGCGGGAGCGGGGGATGAGCAGTTCTTC. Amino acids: CASSLGLAGAGDEQFF.

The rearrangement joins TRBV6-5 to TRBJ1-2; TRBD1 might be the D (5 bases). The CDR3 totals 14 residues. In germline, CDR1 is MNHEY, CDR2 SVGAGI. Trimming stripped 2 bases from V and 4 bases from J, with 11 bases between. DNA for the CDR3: TGTGCCAGCAGTTACGGGGGGGATTTCTATGGCTACACCTTC. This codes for CASSYGGDFYGYTF.

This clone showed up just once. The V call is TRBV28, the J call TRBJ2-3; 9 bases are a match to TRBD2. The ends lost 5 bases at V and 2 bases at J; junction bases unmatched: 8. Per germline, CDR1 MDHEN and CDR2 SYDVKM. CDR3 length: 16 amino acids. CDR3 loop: CASSPPTSGLTDTQYF. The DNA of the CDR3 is TGTGCCAGCAGTCCCCCGACTAGCGGACTCACAGATACGCAGTATTTT.

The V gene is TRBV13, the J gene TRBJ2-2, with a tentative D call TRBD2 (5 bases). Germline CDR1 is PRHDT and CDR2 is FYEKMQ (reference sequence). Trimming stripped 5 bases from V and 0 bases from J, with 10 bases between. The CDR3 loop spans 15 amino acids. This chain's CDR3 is CASSPRVTNTGELFF. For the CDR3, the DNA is TGTGCCAGCAGCCCGAGGGTTACGAACACCGGGGAGCTGTTTTTT.

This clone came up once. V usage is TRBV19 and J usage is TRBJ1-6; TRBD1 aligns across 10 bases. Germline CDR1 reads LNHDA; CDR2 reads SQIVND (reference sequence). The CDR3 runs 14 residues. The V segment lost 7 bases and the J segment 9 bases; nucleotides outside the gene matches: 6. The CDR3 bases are TGTGCCAGTACCCTGGGGACAGGGGTTTCACCCCTCCACTTT. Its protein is CASTLGTGVSPLHF. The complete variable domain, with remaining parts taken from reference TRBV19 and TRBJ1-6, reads DGGITQSPKYLFRKEGQNVTLSCEQNLNHDAMYWYRQDPGQGLRLIYYSQIVNDFQKGDIAEGYSVSREKKESFPLTVTSAQKNPTAFYLCASTLGTGVSPLHFGNGTRLTVT.

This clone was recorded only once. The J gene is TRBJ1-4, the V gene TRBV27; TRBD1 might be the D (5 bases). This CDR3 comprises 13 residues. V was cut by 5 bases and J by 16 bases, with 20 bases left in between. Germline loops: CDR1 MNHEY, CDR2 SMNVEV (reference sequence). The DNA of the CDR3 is TGTGCCAGCAGTACAACTCCTGGGGGGGGTCGGTTTTTT. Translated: CASSTTPGGGRFF.

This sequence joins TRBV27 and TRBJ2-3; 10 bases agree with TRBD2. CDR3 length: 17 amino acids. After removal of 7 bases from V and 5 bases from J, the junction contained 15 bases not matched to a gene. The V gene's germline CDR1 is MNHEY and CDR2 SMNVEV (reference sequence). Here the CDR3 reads CASKPPSGRAGEDTQYF. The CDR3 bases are TGTGCCAGCAAGCCTCCGAGCGGGAGGGCTGGGGAAGATACGCAGTATTTT.

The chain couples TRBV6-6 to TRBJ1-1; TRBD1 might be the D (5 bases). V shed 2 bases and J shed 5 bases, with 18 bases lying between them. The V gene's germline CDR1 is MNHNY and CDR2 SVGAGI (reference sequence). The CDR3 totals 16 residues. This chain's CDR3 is CASSYTPGGAGTEAFF. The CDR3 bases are TGTGCCAGCAGTTACACCCCGGGTGGGGCTGGTACTGAAGCTTTCTTT.

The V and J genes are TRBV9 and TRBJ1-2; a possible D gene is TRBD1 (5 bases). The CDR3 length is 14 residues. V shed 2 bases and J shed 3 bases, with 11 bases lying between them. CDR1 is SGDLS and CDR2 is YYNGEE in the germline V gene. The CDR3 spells CASSVVDRDYGYTF. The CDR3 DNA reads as TGTGCCAGCAGCGTGGTTGACAGAGACTATGGCTACACCTTC.

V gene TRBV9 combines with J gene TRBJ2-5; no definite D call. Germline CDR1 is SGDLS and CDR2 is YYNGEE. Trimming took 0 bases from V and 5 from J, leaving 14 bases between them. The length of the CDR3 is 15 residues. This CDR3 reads CASSVEAGFLETQYF. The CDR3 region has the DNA TGTGCCAGCAGCGTAGAGGCAGGATTCTTGGAGACCCAGTACTTC.

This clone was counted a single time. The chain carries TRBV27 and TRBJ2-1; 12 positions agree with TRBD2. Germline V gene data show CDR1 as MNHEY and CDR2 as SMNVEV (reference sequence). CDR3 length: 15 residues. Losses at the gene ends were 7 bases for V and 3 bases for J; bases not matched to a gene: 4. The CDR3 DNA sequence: TGTGCCAGCAAACCACTAGCGGGGGGCTACAATGAGCAGTTCTTC. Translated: CASKPLAGGYNEQFF.

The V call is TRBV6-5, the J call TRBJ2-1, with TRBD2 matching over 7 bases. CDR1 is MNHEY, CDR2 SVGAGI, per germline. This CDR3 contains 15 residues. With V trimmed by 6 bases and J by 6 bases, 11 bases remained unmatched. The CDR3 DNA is TGTGCCAGCAGCCCCGAGAAGCGGGAAGCCAATGAGCAGTTCTTC. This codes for CASSPEKREANEQFF.

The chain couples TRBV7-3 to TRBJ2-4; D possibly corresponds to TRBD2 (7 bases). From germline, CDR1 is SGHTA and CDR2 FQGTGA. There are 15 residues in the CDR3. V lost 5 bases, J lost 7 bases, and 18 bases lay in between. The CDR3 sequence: CASSLAFGGGNIQYF. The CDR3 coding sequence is TGTGCCAGCAGCCTCGCCTTTGGGGGGGGCAACATTCAGTACTTC. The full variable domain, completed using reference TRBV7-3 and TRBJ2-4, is GAGVSQTPSNKVTEKGKYVELRCDPISGHTALYWYRQSLGQGPEFLIYFQGTGAADDSGLPNDRFFAVRPEGSVSTLKIQRTERGDSAVYLCASSLAFGGGNIQYFGAGTRLSVL.